The 26 T cell receptor beta chains given below trace back to one sample, sequenced in a study of CD8+ T cells in alopecia areata (dated by TCRdb to the late 2010s). In the paper's terms, the time point label means: about 4 weeks on oral tofacitinib. This specimen's treatment or condition label, per the study, means: oral pan-JAK inhibitor, 5-10 mg twice daily. Libraries were built with the immunoSEQ multiplex PCR assay. RNA was extracted from all samples and reverse transcribed into cDNA, which served as template for TCR sequencing. The clones in this table, taken by TCRdb from immuneACCESS, are in-frame only. Not every clone is retained; where verified, under half of the shortfall comes from an unresolved V gene, and the cause of the rest is unknown. Within this sample are about 210,000 clones, with 50% to 60% of them counted one time only. Clones ranked in the top ten supply 1.5% to 2% of the sample.

Material: CD4+ T cells sorted from blood, obtained at week 4, from a patient treated with tofacitinib. The receptors come from a human donor with alopecia areata.

This chain joins TRBV29-1 and TRBJ1-4, with 9 bases identical to TRBD1. The CDR3 covers 14 residues. The V segment lost 6 bases and the J segment 6 bases; nucleotides outside the gene matches: 8. In germline, CDR1 is SQVTM, CDR2 ANQGSEA. CDR3 coding DNA: TGCAGCGTCGCATCCGGGACAGGGCATGAAAAACTGTTTTTT. This codes for CSVASGTGHEKLFF.

This clone was observed a handful of times. The chain is built from TRBV7-2 and TRBJ2-5, with no clear D. Germline assignment: CDR1 SGHTA and CDR2 FQGNSA. The ends were cut back, 5 bases at V and 5 bases at J, with 21 bases in the middle. This CDR3 contains 16 residues. CDR3 sequence: CASSPVDRRGTETQYF. CDR3 DNA: TGTGCCAGCAGCCCCGTGGATCGGCGAGGAACCGAGACCCAGTACTTC.

This chain links TRBV29-1 with TRBJ2-1; the match to TRBD1 covers 9 bases. Trimming removed 1 base from V and 9 bases from J; junction bases left unmatched: 13. This CDR3 spans 16 amino acids. CDR1 is SQVTM and CDR2 is ANQGSEA in the germline V gene. Here the CDR3 DNA reads TGCAGCGTTGAAGGGATCGTCCGACAGGGGGTCGCTGAGCAGTTCTTC. Protein sequence: CSVEGIVRQGVAEQFF.

This chain links TRBV29-1 with TRBJ1-1; D possibly corresponds to TRBD1 (6 bases). Germline V gives CDR1 SQVTM, CDR2 ANQGSEA. The CDR3 runs to 12 residues. Trimming shortened V by 7 bases and J by 4 bases, and 13 bases separated the two germline ends. CDR3 region: CSGGTFSTEAFF. For the CDR3, the DNA is TGCAGCGGAGGGACATTTAGCACTGAAGCTTTCTTT.

The chain uses TRBV10-2 and TRBJ1-1; no clear D gene. The CDR3 is 13 amino acids. Germline CDR1 and CDR2: WSHSY and SAAADI. The V end lost 0 bases, the J end lost 2 bases, and 4 bases lay between the germline ends. In DNA form, the CDR3 reads TGCGCCAGCAGTGAGTCAAGTAACACTGAAGCTTTCTTT. The encoded protein is CASSESSNTEAFF.

The chain uses TRBV23-1 and TRBJ2-4; D might be TRBD1 or TRBD2, each matching 5 bases. TRBV23-1 carries the ORF label, with uncertain function. This CDR3 comprises 14 residues. The V and J ends lost 4 bases and 6 bases respectively, with 13 bases between them. The CDR3 DNA sequence: TGCGCCAGCAGTCTCGGGACGGTCATAAACATTCAGTACTTC. Translation: CASSLGTVINIQYF.

This clone was seen many times. CDR3 region: CASSSLEGQGAYEQYF. DNA of the CDR3: TGTGCCAGTAGTTCCCTCGAAGGGCAGGGAGCCTACGAGCAGTACTTC. The rearrangement links TRBV19 to TRBJ2-7, with D perhaps matching TRBD1 or TRBD2 (5 bases each). Germline V lookup: CDR1 LNHDA, CDR2 SQIVND (reference sequence). The CDR3 sequence is 16 residues long. Trimming took 5 bases from V and 2 from J, leaving 19 bases between them.

This clone was detected a few times. The chain uses TRBV29-1 and TRBJ1-5, with unresolved D. From germline, CDR1 is SQVTM and CDR2 ANQGSEA. The ends were cut back, 4 bases at V and 2 bases at J, with 15 bases in the middle. This CDR3 has 15 residues. The CDR3 sequence is CSVVEGIEGNQPQHF. CDR3 DNA: TGCAGCGTTGTAGAGGGAATAGAGGGCAATCAGCCCCAGCATTTT.

About this clone: The same CDR3 is also encoded by other DNA sequences in this sample. The chain carries TRBV29-1 and TRBJ2-5; 10 nucleotides align to TRBD1. The CDR3 consists of 12 residues. V gave up 5 bases and J gave up 4 bases; unmatched junction bases: 1. Germline V CDR1 and CDR2: SQVTM, ANQGSEA. The CDR3 reads CSVRQGAETQYF. The CDR3 nucleotides are TGCAGCGTTCGACAGGGGGCAGAGACCCAGTACTTC.

The rearrangement uses TRBV29-1 and TRBJ1-1; 8 nucleotides align to TRBD1. Per the germline V gene, CDR1 is SQVTM and CDR2 is ANQGSEA. V shed 7 bases and J 5 bases; nucleotides not matched to a gene: 3. This CDR3 has 11 residues. The CDR3 region is CSGQGSTEAFF. The CDR3 nucleotides read TGCAGCGGACAGGGGAGTACTGAAGCTTTCTTT.

The CDR3 region is CASSFGQITDTQYF. The CDR3 DNA reads as TGTGCCAGCAGTTTTGGTCAGATCACAGATACGCAGTATTTT. This chain connects TRBV27 to TRBJ2-3; D unresolved. The CDR3 consists of 14 residues. Germline V CDR1 and CDR2: MNHEY, SMNVEV (reference sequence). The V and J ends lost 3 bases and 2 bases respectively, with 9 bases between them.

This chain uses TRBV4-3 with TRBJ2-7; 8 nucleotides match TRBD1. The CDR3 is made up of 16 amino acids. V shed 1 base, J shed 1 base, and the junction held 6 bases outside the gene matches. Germline V gives CDR1 LGHNA, CDR2 YSLEER. The CDR3 here is CASSQGAGQESYEQYF. The CDR3 DNA reads TGCGCCAGCAGCCAAGGGGCGGGACAGGAATCCTACGAGCAGTACTTC.

The chain couples TRBV5-1 to TRBJ2-1, with D tentatively TRBD1 or TRBD2 (5 bases each). The V end lost 3 bases, the J end lost 6 bases, and 19 bases lay between the germline ends. CDR1 is SGHRS, CDR2 YFSETQ, per germline. CDR3 length equals 16 residues. The CDR3 DNA is TGCGCCAGCAGCTCCACCGGGGCAGGTCTTGGCAATGAGCAGTTCTTC. Translated: CASSSTGAGLGNEQFF.

CDR3: CASSRHQTSGGAGEQFF. The DNA for the CDR3 is TGTGCCAGCAGCCGCCACCAAACTAGCGGGGGGGCAGGTGAGCAGTTCTTC. V and J are TRBV4-2 and TRBJ2-1; 13 nucleotides match TRBD2. V shed 4 bases and J 9 bases; nucleotides not matched to a gene: 12. The CDR3 totals 17 residues. Germline CDR1 reads LGHNA; CDR2 reads YNFKEQ.

Worth noting for this clone: Other DNA sequences of this sample code for an identical CDR3. This chain connects TRBV29-1 to TRBJ1-5, with unresolved D. This CDR3 has 12 residues. From germline, CDR1 is SQVTM and CDR2 ANQGSEA. The V gene lost 4 bases and the J gene lost 1 base, with 5 bases spanning the gap. The CDR3 loop reads CSVGGSNQPQHF. The CDR3 nucleotides read TGCAGCGTTGGTGGAAGCAATCAGCCCCAGCATTTT. Using reference TRBV29-1 and TRBJ1-5 for the parts outside the CDR3, the full variable domain is SAVISQKPSRDICQRGTSLTIQCQVDSQVTMMFWYRQQPGQSLTLIATANQGSEATYESGFVIDKFPISRPNLTFSTLTVSNMSPEDSSIYLCSVGGSNQPQHFGDGTRLSIL.

This clone came up a few times. The chain carries TRBV7-9 and TRBJ2-7, with a possible D match to TRBD2 (7 bases). V gave up 5 bases and J gave up 2 bases, with 13 bases separating them. The CDR3 is 14 residues long. Germline V gene sequence: CDR1 SEHNR, CDR2 FQNEAQ (reference sequence). The CDR3 loop is CASSRLGGPYEQYF. The CDR3 coding sequence is TGTGCCAGCAGCCGTCTCGGGGGGCCCTACGAGCAGTACTTC.

This clone was observed a single time. The chain carries TRBV29-1 and TRBJ1-1; no clear D gene. The CDR3 is 13 amino acids. The V and J ends lost 2 bases and 6 bases respectively, with 13 bases between them. Germline V gene sequence: CDR1 SQVTM, CDR2 ANQGSEA. The CDR3 DNA follows: TGCAGCGTTGAAAGGCGGTCAGCCCCTGAAGCTTTCTTT. It translates to CSVERRSAPEAFF.

The chain carries TRBV7-9 and TRBJ2-5, with 7 bases identical to TRBD2. The germline V gene has CDR1 SEHNR and CDR2 FQNEAQ (reference sequence). The J segment lost 0 bases and the V segment lost 0 bases, leaving 4 bases of the junction unmatched. This CDR3 has 16 residues. The CDR3, as DNA: TGTGCCAGCAGCTTAGCTGTGCGGGGGAACCAAGAGACCCAGTACTTC. It specifies CASSLAVRGNQETQYF. Looking up the rest from reference TRBV7-9 and TRBJ2-5 gives the full variable domain: DTGVSQNPRHKITKRGQNVTFRCDPISEHNRLYWYRQTLGQGPEFLTYFQNEAQLEKSRLLSDRFSAERPKGSFSTLEIQRTEQGDSAMYLCASSLAVRGNQETQYFGPGTRLLVL.

This chain connects TRBV7-2 to TRBJ1-6, with 9 bases lining up with TRBD1. Germline V lookup: CDR1 SGHTA, CDR2 FQGNSA. With V trimmed by 5 bases and J by 7 bases, 6 bases remained unmatched. The CDR3 is 15 amino acids. The chain's CDR3 is CASSTPGQGNSPLHF. CDR3 bases: TGTGCCAGCAGCACGCCGGGACAGGGAAATTCACCCCTCCACTTT.

The chain couples TRBV20-1 to TRBJ1-1, with D perhaps TRBD1 (5 bases). The germline gives CDR1 DFQATT, CDR2 SNEGSKA (reference sequence). Trimming pared 3 bases from V and 8 bases from J, leaving 10 bases between. There are 11 residues in the CDR3. CDR3 amino acids: CSASTTAEAFF. DNA of the CDR3: TGCAGTGCTAGTACGACAGCCGAAGCTTTCTTT.

The chain has TRBV28 and TRBJ2-1, with TRBD1 matching 8 bases. V lost 6 bases and J lost 3; bases outside the gene matches: 4. The germline V gene has CDR1 MDHEN and CDR2 SYDVKM. This CDR3 region has 14 residues. CDR3 coding DNA: TGTGCCAGCAGCTGGACAGGGTTCTACAATGAGCAGTTCTTC. Translating gives CASSWTGFYNEQFF.

V and J are TRBV7-9 and TRBJ1-2; D might be TRBD1 (6 bases). Germline V gene sequence: CDR1 SEHNR, CDR2 FQNEAQ (reference sequence). The CDR3 length is 12 residues. The ends were cut back, 10 bases at V and 5 bases at J, with 14 bases in the middle. CDR3 in DNA: TGTGCCATCCTAACGGGGGCGTATGGCTACACCTTC. This translates into CAILTGAYGYTF.

This clone was seen a handful of times. A much larger clonotype is one base distant, so this may be a read error. The sample carries other DNA sequences with the same CDR3. The V gene is TRBV5-6, the J gene TRBJ2-7, with 9 bases that match TRBD1. The CDR3 extends over 14 amino acids. CDR1 SGHDT and CDR2 YYEEEE come from the germline V gene. Trimming removed 0 bases from V and 2 bases from J; junction bases left unmatched: 0. In DNA form, the CDR3 reads TGTGCCAGCAGCTTGGGACAGGGGGCCTACGAGCAGTACTTC. Amino acid sequence: CASSLGQGAYEQYF.

V and J are TRBV7-2 and TRBJ2-3; 8 positions agree with TRBD2. With 1 base clipped from V and 2 bases from J, the junction kept 2 bases outside the gene matches. CDR3 length: 15 residues. Germline assignment: CDR1 SGHTA and CDR2 FQGNSA. Written as DNA, the CDR3 is TGTGCCAGCAGCTTAGGTGGACTAGCCACAGATACGCAGTATTTT. Residues: CASSLGGLATDTQYF.

The V and J genes are TRBV5-1 and TRBJ2-1; no firm D call. The CDR3 spans 12 residues. Germline CDR1 is SGHRS and CDR2 is YFSETQ. Between the trimmed V and J ends, which lost 4 bases and 7 bases, there was a span of 9 bases. CDR3 DNA sequence: TGCGCCAGCAGCGTAGGTGAAAATGAGCAGTTCTTC. This translates into CASSVGENEQFF.

This clone was observed a handful of times. CDR3 DNA: TGCGCCAGCAGCCAAGATCTTAGGGTTGGCGAAGCTTTCTTT. It encodes CASSQDLRVGEAFF. The chain links TRBV4-3 to TRBJ1-1; D unclear. Deletions cut 0 bases from V and 8 bases from J, with 13 bases between. The CDR3 covers 14 residues. Germline V lookup: CDR1 LGHNA, CDR2 YSLEER.